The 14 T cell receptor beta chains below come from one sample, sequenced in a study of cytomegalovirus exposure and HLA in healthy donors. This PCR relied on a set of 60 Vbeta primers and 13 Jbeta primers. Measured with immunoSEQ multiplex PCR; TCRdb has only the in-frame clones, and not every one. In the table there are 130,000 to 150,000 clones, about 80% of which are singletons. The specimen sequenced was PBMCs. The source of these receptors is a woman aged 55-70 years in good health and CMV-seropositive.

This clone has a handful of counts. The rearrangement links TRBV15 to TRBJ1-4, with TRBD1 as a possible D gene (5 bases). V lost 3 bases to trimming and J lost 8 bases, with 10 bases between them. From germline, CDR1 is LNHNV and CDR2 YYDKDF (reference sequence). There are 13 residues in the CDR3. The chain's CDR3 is CATSSLQGEKLFF. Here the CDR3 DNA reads TGTGCCACCAGCAGTCTGCAGGGCGAAAAACTGTTTTTT.

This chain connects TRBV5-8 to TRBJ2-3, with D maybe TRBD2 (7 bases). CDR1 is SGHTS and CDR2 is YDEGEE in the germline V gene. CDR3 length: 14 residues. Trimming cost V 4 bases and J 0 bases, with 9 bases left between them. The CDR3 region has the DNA TGTGCCAGCAGCGCGGGGGCTAGCACAGATACGCAGTATTTT. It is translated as CASSAGASTDTQYF.

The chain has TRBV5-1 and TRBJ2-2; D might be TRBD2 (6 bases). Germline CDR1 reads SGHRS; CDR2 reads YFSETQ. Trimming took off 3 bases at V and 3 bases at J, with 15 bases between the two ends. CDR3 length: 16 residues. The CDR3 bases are TGCGCCAGCAGCTACGGGTCGGGAGTCGACACCGGGGAGCTGTTTTTT. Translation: CASSYGSGVDTGELFF.

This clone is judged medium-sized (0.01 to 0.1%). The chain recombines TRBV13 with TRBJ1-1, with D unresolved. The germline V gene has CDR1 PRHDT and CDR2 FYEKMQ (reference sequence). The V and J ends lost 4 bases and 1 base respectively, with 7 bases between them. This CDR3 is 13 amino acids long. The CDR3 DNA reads TGTGCCAGCAGCTCGTACACGAACACTGAAGCTTTCTTT. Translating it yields CASSSYTNTEAFF.

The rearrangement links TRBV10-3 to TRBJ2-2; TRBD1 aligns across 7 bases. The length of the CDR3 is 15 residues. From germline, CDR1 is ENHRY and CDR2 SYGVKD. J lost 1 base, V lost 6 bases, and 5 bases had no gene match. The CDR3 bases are TGTGCCATCAGCCGGGACAGCATGAACACCGGGGAGCTGTTTTTT. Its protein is CAISRDSMNTGELFF.

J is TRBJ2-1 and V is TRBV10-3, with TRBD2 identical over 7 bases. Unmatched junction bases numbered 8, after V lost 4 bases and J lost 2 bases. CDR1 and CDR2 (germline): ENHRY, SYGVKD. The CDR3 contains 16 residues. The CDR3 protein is CAISGVAGATYNEQFF. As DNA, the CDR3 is TGTGCCATCAGTGGGGTGGCGGGAGCGACCTACAATGAGCAGTTCTTC.

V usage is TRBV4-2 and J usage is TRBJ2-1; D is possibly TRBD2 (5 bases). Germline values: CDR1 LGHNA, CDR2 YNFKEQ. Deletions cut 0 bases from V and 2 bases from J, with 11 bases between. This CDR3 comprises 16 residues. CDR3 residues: CASSQDLTGTYNEQFF. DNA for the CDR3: TGTGCCAGCAGCCAAGATTTAACGGGAACCTACAATGAGCAGTTCTTC.

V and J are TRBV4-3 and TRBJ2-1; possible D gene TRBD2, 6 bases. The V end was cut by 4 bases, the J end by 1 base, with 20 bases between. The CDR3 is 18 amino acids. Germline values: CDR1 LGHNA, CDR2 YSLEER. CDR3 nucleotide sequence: TGCGCCAGCAGCCGAGGTCGTAGCGGAGTTGATTCCTACAATGAGCAGTTCTTC. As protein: CASSRGRSGVDSYNEQFF.

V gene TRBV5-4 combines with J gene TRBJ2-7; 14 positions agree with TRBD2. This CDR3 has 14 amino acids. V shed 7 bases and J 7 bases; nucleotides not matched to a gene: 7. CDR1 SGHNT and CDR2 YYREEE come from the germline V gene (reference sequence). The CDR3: CASRLAGGTGEQYF. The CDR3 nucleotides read TGTGCCAGCCGACTAGCGGGAGGGACTGGGGAGCAGTACTTC.

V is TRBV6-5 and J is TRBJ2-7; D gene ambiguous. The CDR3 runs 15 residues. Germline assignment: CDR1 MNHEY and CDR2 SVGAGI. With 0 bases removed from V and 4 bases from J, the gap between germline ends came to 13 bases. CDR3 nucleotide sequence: TGTGCCAGCAGTTACTCGGCAGGTGTTGCTTACGAGCAGTACTTC. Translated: CASSYSAGVAYEQYF.

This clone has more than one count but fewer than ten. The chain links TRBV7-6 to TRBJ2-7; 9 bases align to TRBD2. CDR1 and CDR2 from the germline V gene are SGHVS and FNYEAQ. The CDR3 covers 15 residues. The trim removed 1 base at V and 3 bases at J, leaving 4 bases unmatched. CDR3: CASSLVGGRDYEQYF. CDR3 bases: TGTGCCAGCAGCTTAGTGGGCGGGAGGGACTACGAGCAGTACTTC.

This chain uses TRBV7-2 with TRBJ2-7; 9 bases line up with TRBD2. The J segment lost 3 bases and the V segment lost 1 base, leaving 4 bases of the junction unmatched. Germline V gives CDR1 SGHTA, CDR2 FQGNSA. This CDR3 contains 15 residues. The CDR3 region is CASSLVAGVFYEQYF. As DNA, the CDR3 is TGTGCCAGCAGCTTAGTAGCGGGAGTTTTCTACGAGCAGTACTTC.

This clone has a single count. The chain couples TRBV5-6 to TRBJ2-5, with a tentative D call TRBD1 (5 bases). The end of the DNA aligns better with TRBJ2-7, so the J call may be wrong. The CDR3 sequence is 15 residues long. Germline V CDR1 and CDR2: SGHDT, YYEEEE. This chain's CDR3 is CASSGKGRASYEQYF. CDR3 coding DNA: TGTGCCAGCAGCGGGAAGGGCAGGGCGTCCTACGAGCAGTACTTC.

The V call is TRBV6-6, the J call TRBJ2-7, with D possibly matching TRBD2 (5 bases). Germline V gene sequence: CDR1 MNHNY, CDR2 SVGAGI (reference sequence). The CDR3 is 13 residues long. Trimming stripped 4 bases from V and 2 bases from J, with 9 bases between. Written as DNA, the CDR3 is TGTGCCAGCAGTTTAACGGGGACCTACGAGCAGTACTTC. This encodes CASSLTGTYEQYF.